The clone carrying this TCR beta chain has just one count. Sequencing used immunoSEQ multiplex PCR; TCRdb keeps in-frame clones, though not all of them. In the table there are over 150,000 clones, about four fifths of which are singletons. This entry comes from a study of blood T cell repertoires in COVID-19. Study-level background: The United States, Italy and Spain were the sources of the acute and convalescent COVID-19 samples.

The CDR3 has 15 amino acids. J gave up 0 bases and V 6 bases, and 5 bases lay outside the gene matches. Germline V CDR1 and CDR2: SNHLY, FYNNEI. This receptor was taken from a woman aged 60-75 years with acute or convalescent COVID-19. The material sequenced was peripheral blood. The V call is TRBV2, the J call TRBJ1-5; 7 bases line up with TRBD1. CDR3 in amino acids: CASRWGQNSNQPQHF. The CDR3 DNA is TGTGCCAGCAGATGGGGACAGAATAGCAATCAGCCCCAGCATTTT.